What follows are 11 T cell receptor beta chains derived from one specimen sequenced in a study of T cells after yellow fever vaccination. TCRdb reprocessed the 5' RACE reads with MiXCR, giving one entry per CDR3 protein. The sample lists 500,000 to 700,000 distinct CDR3 sequences, 15% to 20% seen once, with about 13% in the top ten. The sequences come from PBMCs, collected 15 days after the yellow fever booster vaccination. The receptors were gathered from a man between 25 and 39 years old who received the YFV17D yellow fever vaccine.

The V gene is TRBV5-4, the J gene TRBJ2-2; tentatively, D is TRBD1 (6 bases). V was shortened by 4 bases and J by 4 bases, with 14 bases between the two germline ends. This CDR3 is 15 amino acids long. The V gene's germline CDR1 is SGHNT and CDR2 YYREEE (reference sequence). The CDR3 reads CASSPRQESTGELFF. The CDR3 DNA sequence: TGTGCCAGCAGCCCACGACAGGAGTCCACCGGGGAGCTGTTTTTT.

V is TRBV29-1 and J is TRBJ2-7; 12 nucleotides match TRBD1. Per the germline V gene, CDR1 is SQVTM and CDR2 is ANQGSEA. This CDR3 spans 14 amino acids. Unmatched junction bases numbered 5, after V lost 4 bases and J lost 4 bases. Here the CDR3 DNA reads TGCAGCGTTGCGGGGACAGGGGGCTGGTACGAGCAGTACTTC. It encodes CSVAGTGGWYEQYF.

This clonotype turned up a few times. The chain combines TRBV4-2 with TRBJ2-5, with TRBD2 as a possible D gene (5 bases). The CDR3 is 17 residues long. Trimming shortened V by 1 base and J by 5 bases, and 20 bases separated the two germline ends. Germline-derived CDR1 and CDR2 are LGHNA and YNFKEQ. CDR3 loop: CASSQGRDLGSDETQYF. The CDR3 nucleotides read TGTGCCAGCAGCCAAGGCCGGGATTTAGGGTCGGACGAGACCCAGTACTTC.

The chain recombines TRBV20-1 with TRBJ2-3; 14 bases align to TRBD2. Germline CDR1 is DFQATT and CDR2 is SNEGSKA (reference sequence). The junction had 7 bases not matched to a gene; V was cut back by 3 bases and J by 2 bases. The CDR3 totals 17 residues. CDR3 nucleotides: TGCAGTGCTAGGCCGACTAGCGGGAGGGCGGTCACAGATACGCAGTATTTT. Protein product: CSARPTSGRAVTDTQYF.

The chain recombines TRBV7-8 with TRBJ2-7; 8 bases are a match to TRBD1. With V trimmed by 10 bases and J by 0 bases, 8 bases remained unmatched. Germline assignment: CDR1 SGHVS and CDR2 FQNEAQ. The CDR3 is 14 amino acids. CDR3 sequence (DNA): TGTGCCACCCGGACAGGGCTCAACTCCTACGAGCAGTACTTC. It is translated as CATRTGLNSYEQYF.

This clonotype turned up a few times. J is TRBJ2-7 and V is TRBV7-2; 11 bases are a match to TRBD2. This CDR3 is 14 amino acids long. Losses at the gene ends were 5 bases for V and 5 bases for J; bases not matched to a gene: 5. In germline, CDR1 is SGHTA, CDR2 FQGNSA. The CDR3 is CASSTGLAGNEQYF. Written as DNA, the CDR3 is TGTGCCAGCAGCACAGGACTAGCGGGTAACGAGCAGTACTTC.

The rearrangement joins TRBV11-2 to TRBJ2-1; no clear D. This CDR3 contains 17 residues. Trimming took off 5 bases at V and 0 bases at J, with 17 bases between the two ends. Germline lookup yields CDR1 SGHAT and CDR2 FQNNGV. The CDR3 DNA reads as TGTGCCAGCAGCCGACTCAGAAAGTTTGGCTCCTACAATGAGCAGTTCTTC. Its translation: CASSRLRKFGSYNEQFF.

This clonotype was seen a handful of times. This chain joins TRBV6-6 and TRBJ2-7; D uncertain. The CDR3 is 11 amino acids. CDR1 MNHNY and CDR2 SVGAGI come from the germline V gene (reference sequence). V gave up 1 base and J gave up 3 bases, with 1 base separating them. CDR3 region: CASSYFYEQYF. The CDR3 DNA is TGTGCCAGCAGTTACTTCTACGAGCAGTACTTC.

The V and J genes are TRBV6-5 and TRBJ2-3, with 8 nucleotides matching TRBD2. V trimming: 4 bases; J trimming: 2 bases; junction bases outside the gene matches: 8. Germline assignment: CDR1 MNHEY and CDR2 SVGAGI. CDR3 length equals 16 residues. This CDR3 is CASSLDLAGFTDTQYF. The DNA of the CDR3 is TGTGCCAGCAGTTTGGACCTAGCGGGTTTCACAGATACGCAGTATTTT.

The chain has TRBV9 and TRBJ2-3, with 13 bases that match TRBD2. Germline CDR1 SGDLS, CDR2 YYNGEE. V trimming: 4 bases; J trimming: 4 bases; junction bases outside the gene matches: 6. The CDR3 loop spans 16 amino acids. CDR3 in DNA: TGTGCCAGCAGCCTAAGGACTAGCGGGAGAGCAGATACGCAGTATTTT. Its translation: CASSLRTSGRADTQYF.

V gene TRBV7-2 combines with J gene TRBJ2-3; D might be TRBD1 (6 bases). Germline V CDR1 and CDR2: SGHTA, FQGNSA. The length of the CDR3 is 13 residues. Trimming took 7 bases from V and 4 from J, leaving 12 bases between them. The CDR3 coding sequence is TGTGCCAGCAACCCCAGGGGAGCAGATACGCAGTATTTT. Its protein is CASNPRGADTQYF.